The 5 T cell receptor beta chains in this list originate from one sample, sequenced in a study of radiotherapy plus CTLA-4 blockade in lung cancer. Libraries were prepared by immunoSEQ multiplex PCR; TCRdb keeps only in-frame clonotypes and omits some of them. The table shows nearly 110,000 clones, with more than 75% occurring only once. Source: peripheral blood, taken from a patient treated with radiotherapy plus ipilimumab. All receptors derive from a human donor with non-small cell lung cancer that progressed on radiotherapy plus ipilimumab. Some clones in this sample may be carry-over from other donors' samples.

This clone was seen ten or more times. This sequence joins TRBV14 and TRBJ2-2; D is possibly TRBD2 (7 bases). Germline CDR1 reads SGHDN; CDR2 reads FVKESK. V was cut by 4 bases and J by 7 bases, with 19 bases left in between. The CDR3 sequence is 16 residues long. CDR3 residues: CASSPYRGARNGELFF. CDR3 nucleotides: TGTGCCAGCAGCCCCTATCGGGGGGCGCGCAACGGGGAGCTGTTTTTT.

V usage is TRBV5-1 and J usage is TRBJ2-5; maybe TRBD2 (7 bases). Germline V gives CDR1 SGHRS, CDR2 YFSETQ. The length of the CDR3 is 15 residues. Trimming removed 1 base at V and 5 bases at J, with 15 bases between. The CDR3, as DNA: TGCGCCAGCAGCTTGTTTGGGGGGGCCCAGGAGACCCAGTACTTC. It is translated as CASSLFGGAQETQYF.

The chain links TRBV13 to TRBJ2-7, with a tentative D call TRBD2 (6 bases). CDR1 PRHDT and CDR2 FYEKMQ come from the germline V gene (reference sequence). V was trimmed by 7 bases and J by 2 bases, leaving 15 bases between them. This CDR3 is 14 amino acids long. CDR3 DNA: TGTGCCAGCATGTCGGTAAGGGAGGCCTACGAGCAGTACTTC. It yields the protein CASMSVREAYEQYF.

On this clone: The junction and the germline gene differ at one end; a read error may be behind it. The sample contains more than one DNA sequence encoding this CDR3. The chain combines TRBV5-4 with TRBJ1-2; TRBD1 matches at 7 bases. The CDR3 consists of 13 residues. Germline-derived CDR1 and CDR2 are SGHNT and YYREEE (reference sequence). The CDR3 nucleotides are TGCGCCAGCAGCCCCGACAGGGTACGTGGCTACACCTTC. This encodes CASSPDRVRGYTF.

The gene calls are TRBV19 and TRBJ2-4, with 9 positions matching TRBD2. V shed 1 base and J 2 bases; nucleotides not matched to a gene: 9. There are 18 residues in the CDR3. Germline V CDR1 and CDR2: LNHDA, SQIVND (reference sequence). CDR3 protein: CASSIGLGGGATKNIQYF. CDR3 coding DNA: TGTGCCAGTAGTATAGGTTTGGGCGGGGGGGCGACCAAAAACATTCAGTACTTC.